This T cell receptor (beta chain) originates from a study of long-term antiretroviral therapy in people with HIV. The study, taken as a whole, reports: Increased diversity was seen after ART, yet it remained lower than in transplant donor controls. Pre-ART-expanded clones dominated the repertoire at all time points.

The run of the v3.0 immunoSEQ assay was at survey level. The repertoire was sequenced with immunoSEQ multiplex PCR; TCRdb's copy has only in-frame clones and lacks some. The data contain approximately 29,000 clones, 88% of them singletons. In germline, CDR1 is MNHNS, CDR2 SASEGT. The CDR3 extends over 18 amino acids. J was trimmed by 5 bases and V by 2 bases; bases with no gene match: 8. For this clone: As yet, its antigen is unknown.

The source of this sequence is a young woman with HIV. The chain is built from TRBV6-1 and TRBJ2-5; 16 bases line up with TRBD2. Source: unsorted PBMCs, taken 0.5 years after starting antiretroviral therapy. CDR3 bases: TGTGCCAGCAGTGAACGGGGACTAGCGGGAGGGCGAGGGGAGACCCAGTACTTC. It yields the protein CASSERGLAGGRGETQYF.